Detailed here is one TCR beta chain. The antigen is unknown. Compared with germline, one end of the junction differs, possibly owing to a read error. The source of the sample is a study of human T cells and chemical hapten exposure. The time point was: patch test 3, about 24 weeks after DPC sensitization. Described treatment: therapeutic diphenylcyclopropenone sensitization with weekly scalp DPC. There are 14 residues in the CDR3. The V gene's germline CDR1 is GTSNPN and CDR2 SVGIG (reference sequence). TCRdb reanalysed the RACE reads using MiXCR and keeps one entry per CDR3 protein. Of 95,000 to 150,000 distinct CDR3 sequences in the sample, roughly 12% were seen once. Study-level points and caveats: Higher patch test scores went with higher counts of PT1 expanded TCRs.

The material sequenced was whole blood, taken in connection with sensitization to the hapten diphenylcyclopropenone (DPC). The genes are TRBV30 and TRBJ1-2; 9 bases line up with TRBD1. The sequence derives from a woman between 50 and 59 years old with alopecia areata. Some clones in this sample may be carry-over from other donors' samples. The CDR3 DNA is TGTGCCTGGAGCCCCGGGACAGGGAGCTATGTCTACACCTTC. This encodes CAWSPGTGSYVYTF.